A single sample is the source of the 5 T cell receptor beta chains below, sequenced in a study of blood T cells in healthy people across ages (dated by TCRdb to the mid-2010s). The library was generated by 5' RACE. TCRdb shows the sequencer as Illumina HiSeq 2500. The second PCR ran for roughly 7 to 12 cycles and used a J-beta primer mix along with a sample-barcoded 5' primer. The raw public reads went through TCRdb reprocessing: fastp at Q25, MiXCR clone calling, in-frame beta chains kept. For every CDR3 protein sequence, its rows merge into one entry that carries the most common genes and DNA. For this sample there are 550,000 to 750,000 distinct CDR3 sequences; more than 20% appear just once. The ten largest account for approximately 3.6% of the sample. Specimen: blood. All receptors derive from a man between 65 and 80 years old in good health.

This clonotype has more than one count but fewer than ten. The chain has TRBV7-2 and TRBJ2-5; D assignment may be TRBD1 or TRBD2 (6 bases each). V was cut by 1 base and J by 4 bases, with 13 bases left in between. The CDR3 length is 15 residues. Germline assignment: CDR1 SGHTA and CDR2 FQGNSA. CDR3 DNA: TGTGCCAGCAGCTTAGAGGGGGGCATAAGAGAGACCCAGTACTTC. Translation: CASSLEGGIRETQYF.

CDR3 in DNA: TGTGCCAGCAGCGCACTAGCTCTCAAGAGCTCCTACAATGAGCAGTTCTTC. It encodes CASSALALKSSYNEQFF. The chain carries TRBV3-1 and TRBJ2-1, with D possibly TRBD2 on 6 matching bases. V lost 5 bases and J 0 bases, leaving 17 bases between the germline ends. Looked up from germline, CDR1 is LGHDT and CDR2 is YNNKEL (reference sequence). CDR3 length equals 17 residues.

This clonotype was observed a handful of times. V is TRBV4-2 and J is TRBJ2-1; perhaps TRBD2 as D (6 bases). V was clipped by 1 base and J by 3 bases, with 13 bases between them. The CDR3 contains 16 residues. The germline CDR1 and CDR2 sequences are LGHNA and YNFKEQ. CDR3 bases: TGTGCCAGCAGCCAAGGGGTCGGGAGCGACTACAATGAGCAGTTCTTC. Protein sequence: CASSQGVGSDYNEQFF.

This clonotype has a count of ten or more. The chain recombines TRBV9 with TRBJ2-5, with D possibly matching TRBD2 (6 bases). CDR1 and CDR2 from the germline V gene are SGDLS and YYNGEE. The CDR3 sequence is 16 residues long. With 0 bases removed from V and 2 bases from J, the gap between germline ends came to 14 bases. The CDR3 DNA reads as TGTGCCAGCAGCGTAGCTGGGGCGGGGCAACAAGAGACCCAGTACTTC. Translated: CASSVAGAGQQETQYF.

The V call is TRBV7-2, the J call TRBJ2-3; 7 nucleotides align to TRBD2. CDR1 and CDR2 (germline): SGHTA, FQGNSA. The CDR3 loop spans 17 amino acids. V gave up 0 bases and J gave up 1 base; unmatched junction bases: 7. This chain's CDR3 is CASSLAGPGRGTDTQYF. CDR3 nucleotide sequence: TGTGCCAGCAGCTTAGCGGGTCCTGGGAGGGGCACAGATACGCAGTATTTT.